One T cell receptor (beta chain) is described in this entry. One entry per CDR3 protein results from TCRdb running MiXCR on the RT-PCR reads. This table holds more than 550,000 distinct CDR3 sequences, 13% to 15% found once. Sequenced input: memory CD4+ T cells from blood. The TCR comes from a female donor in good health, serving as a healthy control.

CDR3 nucleotide sequence: TGCGCCAGCAGCTTGGCACTTAGCGGGAGTATGGATACGCAGTATTTT. Protein product: CASSLALSGSMDTQYF. The chain joins TRBV5-1 to TRBJ2-3; 9 positions agree with TRBD2. Unmatched junction bases numbered 8, after V lost 0 bases and J lost 6 bases. The CDR3 loop spans 16 amino acids. Germline CDR1 is SGHRS and CDR2 is YFSETQ. The complete variable domain, with remaining parts taken from reference TRBV5-1 and TRBJ2-3, reads KAGVTQTPRYLIKTRGQQVTLSCSPISGHRSVSWYQQTPGQGLQFLFEYFSETQRNKGNFPGRFSGRQFSNSRSEMNVSTLELGDSALYLCASSLALSGSMDTQYFGPGTRLTVL.